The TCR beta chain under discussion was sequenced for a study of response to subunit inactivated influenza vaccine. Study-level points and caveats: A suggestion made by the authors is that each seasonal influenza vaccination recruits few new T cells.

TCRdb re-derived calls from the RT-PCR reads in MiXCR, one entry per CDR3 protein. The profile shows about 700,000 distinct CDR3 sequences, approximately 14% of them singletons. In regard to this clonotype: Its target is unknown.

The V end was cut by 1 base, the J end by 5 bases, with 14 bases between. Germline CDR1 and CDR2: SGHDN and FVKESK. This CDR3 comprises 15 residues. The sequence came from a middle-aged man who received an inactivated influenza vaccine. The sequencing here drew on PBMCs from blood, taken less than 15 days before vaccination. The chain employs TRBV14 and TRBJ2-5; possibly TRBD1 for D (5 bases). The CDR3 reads CASSQVQGLRETQYF. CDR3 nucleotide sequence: TGTGCCAGCAGCCAAGTCCAGGGCTTGAGGGAGACCCAGTACTTC.